The 12 T cell receptor beta chains in this list originate from one sample, sequenced in a study of blood T cells in healthy people across ages. Primed by a sample-barcoded 5' primer and a J-beta primer mix, a second PCR proceeded for about 6 to 11 cycles. A single record per CDR3 protein comes from TCRdb applying MiXCR to the 5' RACE reads. The sample yields hundreds of thousands of distinct CDR3 sequences, about 42% seen once. Sequencing was carried out using blood. All receptors come from a man in his 60s in good health.

The V and J genes are TRBV28 and TRBJ2-5; TRBD1 agrees at 12 bases. V shed 8 bases and J 4 bases; nucleotides not matched to a gene: 11. This CDR3 contains 16 residues. Germline lookup yields CDR1 MDHEN and CDR2 SYDVKM. The CDR3 here is CASFWGGTGGAETQYF. The CDR3 DNA sequence: TGTGCCAGCTTTTGGGGGGGGACAGGGGGCGCAGAGACCCAGTACTTC.

The chain employs TRBV20-1 and TRBJ2-3, with 10 bases aligning to TRBD2. The J segment lost 2 bases and the V segment lost 0 bases, leaving 2 bases of the junction unmatched. This CDR3 has 15 amino acids. CDR1 and CDR2 from the germline V gene are DFQATT and SNEGSKA (reference sequence). The CDR3 region is CSARDLAGDTDTQYF. CDR3 in DNA: TGCAGTGCTAGAGATCTAGCGGGGGACACAGATACGCAGTATTTT.

This clonotype was recorded a few times. The V call is TRBV4-3, the J call TRBJ1-2; 9 bases fit TRBD1. The CDR3 is 12 amino acids. With V trimmed by 4 bases and J by 10 bases, 4 bases remained unmatched. Germline lookup yields CDR1 LGHNA and CDR2 YSLEER. CDR3 coding DNA: TGCGCCAGCAGCCCGGGACAGGGACCCTACACCTTC. Its translation: CASSPGQGPYTF.

This chain links TRBV20-1 with TRBJ1-4; TRBD1 matches 11 bases. Germline trimming cut 0 bases from V and 7 bases from J; bases unmatched to any gene: 7. The CDR3 consists of 16 residues. The germline CDR1 and CDR2 sequences are DFQATT and SNEGSKA (reference sequence). The CDR3 nucleotides are TGCAGTGCTAGAGATGGGTCCGGGACAGGGGGTGAAAAACTGTTTTTT. Translated, it gives CSARDGSGTGGEKLFF.

Only one count was recorded for this clonotype. This rearrangement joins TRBV9 to TRBJ2-3; D is possibly TRBD1 or TRBD2 (6 bases each). The length of the CDR3 is 16 residues. With 0 bases removed from V and 2 bases from J, the gap between germline ends came to 13 bases. CDR1 is SGDLS, CDR2 YYNGEE, per germline. Here the CDR3 reads CASSVGRGEFTDTQYF. The CDR3 DNA reads TGTGCCAGCAGCGTAGGAAGGGGGGAATTCACAGATACGCAGTATTTT.

The V call is TRBV7-2, the J call TRBJ1-2; a possible D gene is TRBD1 (6 bases). The CDR3 totals 16 residues. The V end was cut by 2 bases, the J end by 6 bases, with 19 bases between. CDR1 SGHTA and CDR2 FQGNSA come from the germline V gene. The CDR3 DNA sequence: TGTGCCAGCAGCTTATGGGTTGGGGGACAAGGAGATGGCTACACCTTC. Residues: CASSLWVGGQGDGYTF.

The chain links TRBV7-2 to TRBJ1-2; D possibly corresponds to TRBD1 (5 bases). The CDR3 covers 15 residues. V was clipped by 5 bases and J by 0 bases, with 13 bases between them. CDR1 and CDR2 from the germline V gene are SGHTA and FQGNSA. The CDR3 reads CASSTLDTANYGYTF. CDR3 sequence (DNA): TGTGCCAGCAGCACACTGGACACAGCTAACTATGGCTACACCTTC.

This clonotype was picked up a small number of times. A junction end diverges from the germline sequence, so it may reflect a read error. The chain employs TRBV7-9 and TRBJ2-1; unclear D gene. The end of the DNA is better explained by TRBJ2-7, so the J call may be wrong. CDR3 length: 17 residues. The germline gives CDR1 SEHNR, CDR2 FQNEAQ (reference sequence). The CDR3 loop reads CASSLEGRRGSYNEQYF. The CDR3, as DNA: TGCGCCAGCAGCTTAGAAGGCCGCCGTGGGTCCTACAATGAGCAGTACTTC.

This clonotype was counted once. The chain joins TRBV19 to TRBJ2-7; D is ambiguous. Trimming shortened V by 3 bases and J by 10 bases, and 13 bases separated the two germline ends. The CDR3 is 12 amino acids. Per germline, CDR1 LNHDA and CDR2 SQIVND (reference sequence). CDR3 in amino acids: CASSINLGLQYF. CDR3 coding DNA: TGTGCCAGTAGTATTAATTTAGGCCTCCAGTACTTC.

As to this clonotype: Mismatch with germline at one junction end may stem from a read error. The V and J genes are TRBV9 and TRBJ2-3, with 7 bases that match TRBD2. CDR3 length: 15 amino acids. The germline CDR1 and CDR2 sequences are SGDLS and YYNGEE. The CDR3 nucleotides read TGTGCCAGCAGCAGCAACGCGGGGGAAACAGATACACAGTATTTT. Translating gives CASSSNAGETDTQYF.

This chain's CDR3 is CASGTTGGNEQFF. The CDR3 DNA reads TGTGCCAGCGGTACGACAGGGGGCAATGAGCAGTTCTTC. The rearrangement uses TRBV12-3 or TRBV12-4 and TRBJ2-1; 9 bases agree with TRBD1. J gave up 6 bases and V 8 bases, and 5 bases lay outside the gene matches. CDR3 length: 13 amino acids.

The gene calls are TRBV27 and TRBJ1-2; unclear D gene. Germline CDR1 reads MNHEY; CDR2 reads SMNVEV (reference sequence). V was cut by 3 bases and J by 2 bases, with 10 bases left in between. This CDR3 region has 14 residues. The CDR3 spells CASSFRAANYGYTF. The CDR3 coding sequence is TGTGCCAGCAGTTTTCGGGCAGCAAACTATGGCTACACCTTC.